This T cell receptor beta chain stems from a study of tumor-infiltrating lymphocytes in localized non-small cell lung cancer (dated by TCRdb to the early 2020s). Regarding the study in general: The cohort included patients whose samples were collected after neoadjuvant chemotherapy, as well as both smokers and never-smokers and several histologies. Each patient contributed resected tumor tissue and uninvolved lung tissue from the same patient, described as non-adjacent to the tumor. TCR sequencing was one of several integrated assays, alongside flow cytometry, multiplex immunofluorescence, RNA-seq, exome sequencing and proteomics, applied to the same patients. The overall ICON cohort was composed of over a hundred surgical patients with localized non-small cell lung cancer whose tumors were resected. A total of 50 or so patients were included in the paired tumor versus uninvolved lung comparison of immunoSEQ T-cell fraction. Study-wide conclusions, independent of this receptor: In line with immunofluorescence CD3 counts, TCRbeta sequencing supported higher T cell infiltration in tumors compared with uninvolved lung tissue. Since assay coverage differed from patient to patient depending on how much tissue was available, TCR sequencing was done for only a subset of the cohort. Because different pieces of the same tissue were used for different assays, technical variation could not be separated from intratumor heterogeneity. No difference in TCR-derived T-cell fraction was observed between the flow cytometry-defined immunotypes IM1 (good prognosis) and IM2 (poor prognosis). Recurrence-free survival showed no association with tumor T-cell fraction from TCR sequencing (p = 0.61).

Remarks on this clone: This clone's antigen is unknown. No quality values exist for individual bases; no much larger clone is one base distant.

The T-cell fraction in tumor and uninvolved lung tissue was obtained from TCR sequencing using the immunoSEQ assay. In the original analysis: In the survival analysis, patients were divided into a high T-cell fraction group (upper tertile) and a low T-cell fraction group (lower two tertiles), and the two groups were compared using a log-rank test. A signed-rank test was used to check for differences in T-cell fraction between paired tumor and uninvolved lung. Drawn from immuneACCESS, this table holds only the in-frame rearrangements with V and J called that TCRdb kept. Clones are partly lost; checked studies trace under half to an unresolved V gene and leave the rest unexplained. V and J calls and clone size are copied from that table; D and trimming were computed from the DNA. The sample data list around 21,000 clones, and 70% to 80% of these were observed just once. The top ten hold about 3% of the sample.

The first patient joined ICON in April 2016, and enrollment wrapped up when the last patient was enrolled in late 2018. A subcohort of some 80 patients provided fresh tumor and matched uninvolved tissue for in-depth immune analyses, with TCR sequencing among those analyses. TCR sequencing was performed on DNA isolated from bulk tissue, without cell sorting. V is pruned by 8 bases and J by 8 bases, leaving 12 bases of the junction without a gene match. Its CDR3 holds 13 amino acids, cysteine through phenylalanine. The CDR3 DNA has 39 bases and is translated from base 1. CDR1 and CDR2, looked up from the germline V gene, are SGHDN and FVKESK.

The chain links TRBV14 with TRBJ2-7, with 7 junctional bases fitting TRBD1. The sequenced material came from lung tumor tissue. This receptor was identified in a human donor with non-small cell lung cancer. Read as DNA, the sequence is TGTGCCAGCCAACAGGGGCCTTCGGCTCAGCAGTACTTC. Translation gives CASQQGPSAQQYF.